The 9 T cell receptor beta chains below were found in one sample sequenced in a study of blood T cell repertoires in COVID-19. Clones were sequenced by immunoSEQ multiplex PCR, and TCRdb holds only the in-frame ones, with some missing. This sample yields 120,000 to 150,000 clones, of which approximately 87% are seen a single time; approximately 1.2% belongs to the top ten. Material: PBMCs or T cells enriched from blood (not recorded which). All receptors come from a woman aged 25 to 39 with acute COVID-19.

This clone was detected once. The V and J genes are TRBV9 and TRBJ2-2, with 15 nucleotides matching TRBD2. Looked up from germline, CDR1 is SGDLS and CDR2 is YYNGEE. The V gene end was trimmed by 3 bases and the J gene end by 7 bases; junction bases not matched to a gene: 19. The CDR3 runs to 21 residues. CDR3 in DNA: TGTGCCAGCAGCGGGGGGACGGCGACAGGGACTAGCGGGAGGCTGGTCGGGGAGCTGTTTTTT. Translated: CASSGGTATGTSGRLVGELFF.

In its sample, this clone was seen once. The genes are TRBV18 and TRBJ1-5; 9 bases match TRBD1. Germline CDR1 and CDR2: KGHSH and LQKENI. The CDR3 consists of 16 residues. Unmatched junction bases numbered 2, after V lost 0 bases and J lost 2 bases. CDR3 DNA: TGTGCCAGCTCACCACCGCGGACAGGGGGCAATCAGCCCCAGCATTTT. This codes for CASSPPRTGGNQPQHF.

The chain couples TRBV27 to TRBJ1-6; D gene ambiguous. CDR3 length: 15 residues. In germline, CDR1 is MNHEY, CDR2 SMNVEV (reference sequence). Trimming removed 3 bases from V and 8 bases from J, with 14 bases in between. CDR3 protein: CASSFSAAADSPLHF. In DNA form, the CDR3 reads TGTGCCAGCAGTTTTTCAGCGGCCGCAGATTCACCCCTCCACTTT.

This chain connects TRBV11-2 to TRBJ2-7; D remains unclear. The CDR3 has 13 residues. V was clipped by 0 bases and J by 4 bases, with 7 bases between them. The germline gives CDR1 SGHAT, CDR2 FQNNGV. The CDR3, as DNA: TGTGCCAGCAGCTTAGATCCCGGTTACGAGCAGTACTTC. It translates to CASSLDPGYEQYF. Variable domain in full (rest from reference TRBV11-2 and TRBJ2-7): EAGVAQSPRYKIIEKRQSVAFWCNPISGHATLYWYQQILGQGPKLLIQFQNNGVVDDSQLPKDRFSAERLKGVDSTLKIQPAKLEDSAVYLCASSLDPGYEQYFGPGTRLTVT.

The DNA of the CDR3 is TGCGCCAGCAGCCCGGGACAGCCCCCTGGGACCCAGTACTTC. Translating it yields CASSPGQPPGTQYF. This chain uses TRBV5-1 with TRBJ2-5; TRBD1 agrees at 7 bases. Germline V gene sequence: CDR1 SGHRS, CDR2 YFSETQ. The CDR3 loop spans 14 amino acids. Trimming removed 4 bases from V and 7 bases from J; junction bases left unmatched: 10.

This chain uses TRBV15 with TRBJ1-2; D may be TRBD1 (5 bases). CDR3 size: 15 residues. Trimming took 0 bases from V and 2 from J, leaving 10 bases between them. Germline V gene lookup returns CDR1 LNHNV and CDR2 YYDKDF (reference sequence). CDR3 in amino acids: CATSRDFGGNYGYTF. Written as DNA, the CDR3 is TGTGCCACCAGCAGAGATTTTGGGGGGAACTATGGCTACACCTTC. The whole variable domain, filled in from reference TRBV15 and TRBJ1-2, reads DAMVIQNPRYQVTQFGKPVTLSCSQTLNHNVMYWYQQKSSQAPKLLFHYYDKDFNNEADTPDNFQSRRPNTSFCFLDIRSPGLGDTAMYLCATSRDFGGNYGYTFGSGTRLTVV.

Only one count was recorded for this clone. The V gene is TRBV5-1, the J gene TRBJ2-1; no clear D. This CDR3 contains 12 residues. CDR1 and CDR2 (germline): SGHRS, YFSETQ. Trimming shortened V by 2 bases and J by 9 bases, and 9 bases separated the two germline ends. The CDR3 DNA is TGCGCCAGCAGCTTCCAAGGCGGTGAGCAGTTCTTC. Translation gives CASSFQGGEQFF.

The chain uses TRBV28 and TRBJ2-7; D possibly corresponds to TRBD2 (5 bases). The V end lost 6 bases, the J end lost 2 bases, and 11 bases lay between the germline ends. The germline V gene encodes CDR1 MDHEN and CDR2 SYDVKM. This CDR3 spans 13 amino acids. The CDR3 loop is CASSRAGAYEQYF. CDR3 nucleotides: TGTGCCAGCAGCCGGGCCGGGGCCTACGAGCAGTACTTC.

This clone was found a few times. This chain links TRBV30 with TRBJ2-3, with TRBD2 identical over 10 bases. The germline CDR1 and CDR2 sequences are GTSNPN and SVGIG (reference sequence). The CDR3 has 14 residues. The trim removed 1 base at V and 6 bases at J, leaving 4 bases unmatched. Written as DNA, the CDR3 is TGTGCCTGGAGTGACGGGACTAGCGCGGATACGCAGTATTTT. This translates into CAWSDGTSADTQYF.